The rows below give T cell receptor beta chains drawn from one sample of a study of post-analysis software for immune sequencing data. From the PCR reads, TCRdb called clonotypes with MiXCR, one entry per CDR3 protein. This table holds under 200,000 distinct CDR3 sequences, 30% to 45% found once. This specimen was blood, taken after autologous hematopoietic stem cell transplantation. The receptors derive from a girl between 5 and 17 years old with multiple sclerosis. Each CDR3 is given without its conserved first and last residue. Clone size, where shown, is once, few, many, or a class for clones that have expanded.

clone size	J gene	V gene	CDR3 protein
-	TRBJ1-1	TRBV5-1	ASAPGPKNFGAF
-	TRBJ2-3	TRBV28	ASSLGGGGGKGTQY
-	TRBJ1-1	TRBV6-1	ASDHPTGETEAF
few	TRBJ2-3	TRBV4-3	ASSQLAGGTDTQY
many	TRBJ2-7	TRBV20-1	SATIRFAGEQY
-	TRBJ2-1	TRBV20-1	SVLTGTNYNEQF
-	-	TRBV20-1	SVPWREGVNEQY
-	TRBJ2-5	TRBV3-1	ASSHLSGRPQETQY
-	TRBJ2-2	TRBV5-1	ASSLAGKLTGELF
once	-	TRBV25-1	ASSDLGGGRYEQY
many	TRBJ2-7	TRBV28	ASEGASSYEQY
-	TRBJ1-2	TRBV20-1	SARDNTPYAPIYGYT
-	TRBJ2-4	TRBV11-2	ASSPGMGLGYGQY
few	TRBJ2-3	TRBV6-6	ASSYLLAGKTDTQY
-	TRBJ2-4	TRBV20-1	SARDIDRRNGQY
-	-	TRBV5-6	ASSLLSGTSPRETQY
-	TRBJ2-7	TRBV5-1	AGSEGPYYEQY
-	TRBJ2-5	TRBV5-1	ASSSGLAGGWLETQY
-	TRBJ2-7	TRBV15	AASPDRGGYEQY
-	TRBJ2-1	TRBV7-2	ASSAGLAGVNEQF
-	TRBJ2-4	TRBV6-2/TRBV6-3	ASSYGPFQLAKNIQY
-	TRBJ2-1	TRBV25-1	ASSSSGTSQF
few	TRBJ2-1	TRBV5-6	ASSYGGLYNEQF
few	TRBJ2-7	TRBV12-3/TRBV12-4	ASSTGGYEQY
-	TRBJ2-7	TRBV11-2	ASSSPRQHEAQY
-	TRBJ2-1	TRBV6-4	ASSDSGDRVMGGQF
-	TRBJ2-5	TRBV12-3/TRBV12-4	ASRAGGETQY
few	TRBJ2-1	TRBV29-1	SAGPANEQF
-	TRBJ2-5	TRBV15	ATSRDSLAMGETQY
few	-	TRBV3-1	ASSQDRGTQY
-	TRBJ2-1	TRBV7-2	ASSLSAGGREYREQF
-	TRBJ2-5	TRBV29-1	SVEVGGSGGETQY
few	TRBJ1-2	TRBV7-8	ASSLGDRSYGYT
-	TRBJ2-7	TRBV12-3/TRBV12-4	ASSLKGQGYEQY
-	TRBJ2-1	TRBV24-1	ATRSTGPSSYNEQF
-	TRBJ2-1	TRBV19	ASSIGGEDEQF
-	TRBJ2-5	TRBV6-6	ASSPSSGTRY
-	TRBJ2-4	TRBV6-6	ASSPFLEIKNIQY
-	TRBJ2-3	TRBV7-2	ASSLGAFTDTQY
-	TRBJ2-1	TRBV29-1	SVKGLVVDEQF
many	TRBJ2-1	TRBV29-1	SFSGRALNEQF